Sequencing of this T cell receptor (beta chain) was carried out in a study of T cells in localized non-small cell lung cancer (dated by TCRdb to 2019 to 2021). Describing the broader study: The study examined T cell repertoires in 200 to 250 patients with early-stage NSCLC and compared tumors with uninvolved tumor-adjacent lungs. The cohort comprised 236 treatment-naïve NSCLC patients with resected, localized lung tumors. NSCLC patients had a mean age of around 70 years, and more than 120 were male and over 85 female.

At diagnosis, tumor, uninvolved tumor-adjacent lung and peripheral blood were collected and then preserved as a mix of FFPE and fresh-frozen material. For TCR repertoire profiling, blood samples were analyzed as peripheral blood mononuclear cells. Overall study outcomes, separate from this receptor: A median of about 53 of the top 100 tumor clones were detected in paired uninvolved adjacent lung, and 25 to 35 of these tumor clones were also found among the top 100 clones of the paired uninvolved adjacent lung. Because the study design was exploratory, TCR variables were selected using unadjusted p-values without false-discovery rate correction. Higher T cell density in blood was associated with longer overall survival, whereas higher clonality in adjacent lung was associated with shorter survival. Uninvolved tumor-adjacent lung showed the highest T cell clonality, higher than tumor, which suggests more focused antigenic responses in the adjacent lung. Because multi-region sequencing of the tumors was not done, intratumor heterogeneity could not be ruled out.

TCR beta CDR3 regions were sequenced from DNA using the immunoSEQ Assay. As for the original processing: To compute T cell density, TCR beta template counts were normalized to usable DNA, which was estimated by amplifying housekeeping genes. The preseqR package was used to estimate richness by extrapolating to 400,000 templates for PBMC samples and to 120,000 templates for tissue samples. Clonality was taken to be one minus Pielou's evenness. To identify tissue-enriched TCRs, differential abundance testing was run on productive amino-acid clonotypes with a minimum total count of 5 and an alpha of 0.1. The Jaccard Index and the Morisita Overlap Index were used to measure repertoire overlap between compartments. GLIPH grouped TCR beta CDR3s together with public tetramer-defined viral CDR3s, and a viral motif had to include at least three viral sequences and show V-gene enrichment. TCRdb carries this immuneACCESS record with in-frame sequences only. Its versions omit some clonotypes, under half of them owing to an unresolved V gene in the studies checked, with the rest unexplained. Clone size and the V and J calls come from that table; the DNA yielded D and trimming. The sample includes approximately 50,000 clones, with around 87% observed a single time. Jointly, the top ten make up 2% to 3% of the sample.

On this clone: Its antigen is still unknown. The sample holds no much larger clone one base away, and base qualities are not on file.

The specimen comprised PBMCs, sampled before any cancer treatment. This TCR was sampled from a man aged 40 to 70 with stage II lung adenocarcinoma.

The nucleotides read TGCGCCAGCAGCGGTGAGGACTGGGCCAACGTCCTGACTTTC. Its translation reads: CASSGEDWANVLTF. In this chain, TRBV5-1 is recombined with TRBJ2-6; perhaps TRBD2 is the D gene, with 5 bases matching. The CDR3 starts with the cysteine, ends with the phenylalanine, and has 14 residues. Only the CDR3 portion is preserved as DNA: 42 bases, with reading frame beginning at the first base. V sheds 4 bases and J sheds 5 bases, leaving 10 bases between their ends. The germline V gene provides CDR1 SGHRS and CDR2 YFSETQ.